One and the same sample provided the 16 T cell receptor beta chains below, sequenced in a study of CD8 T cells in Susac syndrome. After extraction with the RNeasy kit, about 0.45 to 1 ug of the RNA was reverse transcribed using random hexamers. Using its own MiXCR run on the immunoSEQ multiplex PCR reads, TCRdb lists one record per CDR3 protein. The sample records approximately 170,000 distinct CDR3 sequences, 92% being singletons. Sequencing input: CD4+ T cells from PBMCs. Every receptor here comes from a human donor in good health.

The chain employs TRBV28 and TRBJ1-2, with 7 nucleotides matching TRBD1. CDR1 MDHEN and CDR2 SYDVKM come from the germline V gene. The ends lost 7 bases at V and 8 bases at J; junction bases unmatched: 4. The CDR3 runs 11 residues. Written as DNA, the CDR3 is TGTGCCAGCACCTACAGGGGCGGCTACACCTTC. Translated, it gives CASTYRGGYTF.

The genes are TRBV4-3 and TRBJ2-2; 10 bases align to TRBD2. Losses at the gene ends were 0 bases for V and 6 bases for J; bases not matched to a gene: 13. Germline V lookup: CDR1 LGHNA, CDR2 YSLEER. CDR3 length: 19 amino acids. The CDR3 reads CASSQDDKTGLAYSGELFF. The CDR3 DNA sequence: TGCGCCAGCAGCCAAGATGACAAGACGGGACTAGCGTATTCCGGGGAGCTGTTTTTT.

The CDR3 DNA sequence: TGTGCCAGCGAGGACAGGGTGGCGGGTGAGCAGTTCTTC. It specifies CASEDRVAGEQFF. This chain connects TRBV3-1 to TRBJ2-1, with 8 bases fitting TRBD1. Germline V gives CDR1 LGHDT, CDR2 YNNKEL (reference sequence). This CDR3 has 13 residues. V was clipped by 8 bases and J by 9 bases; unmatched bases: 9.

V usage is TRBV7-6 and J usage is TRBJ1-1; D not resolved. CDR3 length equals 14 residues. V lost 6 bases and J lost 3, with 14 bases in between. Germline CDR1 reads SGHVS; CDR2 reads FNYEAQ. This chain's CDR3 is CASSNPFLHTEAFF. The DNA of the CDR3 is TGTGCCAGCAGTAACCCTTTTCTCCACACTGAAGCTTTCTTT.

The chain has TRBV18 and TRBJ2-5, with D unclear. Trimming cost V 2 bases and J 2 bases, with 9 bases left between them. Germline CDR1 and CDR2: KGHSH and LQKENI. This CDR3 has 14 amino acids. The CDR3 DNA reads TGTGCCAGCTCACCAGGGCGGATACAAGAGACCCAGTACTTC. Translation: CASSPGRIQETQYF.

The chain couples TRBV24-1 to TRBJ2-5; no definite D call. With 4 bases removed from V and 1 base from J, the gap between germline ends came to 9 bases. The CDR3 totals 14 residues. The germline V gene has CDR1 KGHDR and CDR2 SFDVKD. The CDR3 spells CATSEGSVQETQYF. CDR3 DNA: TGTGCCACCAGTGAAGGCAGTGTCCAAGAGACCCAGTACTTC.

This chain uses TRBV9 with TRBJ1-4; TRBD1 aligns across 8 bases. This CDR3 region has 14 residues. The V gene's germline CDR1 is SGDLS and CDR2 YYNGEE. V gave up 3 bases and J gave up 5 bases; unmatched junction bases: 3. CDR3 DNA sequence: TGTGCCAGCAGCGGGACAGGGATGAATGAAAAACTGTTTTTT. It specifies CASSGTGMNEKLFF. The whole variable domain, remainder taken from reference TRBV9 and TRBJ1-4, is DSGVTQTPKHLITATGQRVTLRCSPRSGDLSVYWYQQSLDQGLQFLIQYYNGEERAKGNILERFSAQQFPDLHSELNLSSLELGDSALYFCASSGTGMNEKLFFGSGTQLSVL.

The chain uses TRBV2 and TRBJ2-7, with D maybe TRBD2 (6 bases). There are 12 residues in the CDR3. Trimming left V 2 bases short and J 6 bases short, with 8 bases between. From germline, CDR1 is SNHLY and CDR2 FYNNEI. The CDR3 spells CASSEWGVEQYF. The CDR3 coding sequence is TGTGCCAGCAGTGAATGGGGGGTCGAGCAGTACTTC.

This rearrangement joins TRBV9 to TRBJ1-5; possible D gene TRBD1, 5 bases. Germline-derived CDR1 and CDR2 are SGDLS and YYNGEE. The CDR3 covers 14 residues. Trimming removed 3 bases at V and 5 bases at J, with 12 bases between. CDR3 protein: CASSAWDGYQPQHF. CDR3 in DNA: TGTGCCAGCAGCGCCTGGGACGGGTATCAGCCCCAGCATTTT.

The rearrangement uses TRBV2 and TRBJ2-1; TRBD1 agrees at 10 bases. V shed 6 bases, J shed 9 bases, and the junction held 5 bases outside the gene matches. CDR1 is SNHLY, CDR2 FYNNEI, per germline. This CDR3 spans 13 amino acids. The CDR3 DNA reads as TGTGCCAGCAGGCGGGACAGGGGAAGTGAGCAGTTCTTC. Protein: CASRRDRGSEQFF.

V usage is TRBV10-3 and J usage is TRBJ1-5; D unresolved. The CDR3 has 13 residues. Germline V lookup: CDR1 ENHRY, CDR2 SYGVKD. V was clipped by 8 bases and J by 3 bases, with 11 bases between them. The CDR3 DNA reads TGTGCCATCCATCCCGACCTCAATCAGCCCCAGCATTTT. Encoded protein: CAIHPDLNQPQHF.

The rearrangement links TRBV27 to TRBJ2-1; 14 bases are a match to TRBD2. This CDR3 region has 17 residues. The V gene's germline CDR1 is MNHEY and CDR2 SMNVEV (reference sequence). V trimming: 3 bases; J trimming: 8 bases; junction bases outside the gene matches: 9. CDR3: CASSFPGLAGVGDEQFF. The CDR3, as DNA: TGTGCCAGCAGTTTCCCGGGACTAGCGGGAGTCGGAGATGAGCAGTTCTTC.

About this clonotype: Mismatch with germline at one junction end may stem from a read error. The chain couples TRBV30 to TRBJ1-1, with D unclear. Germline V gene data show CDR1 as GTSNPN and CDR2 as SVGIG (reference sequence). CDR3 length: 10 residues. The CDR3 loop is CTYRNTEAFF. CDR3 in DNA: TGCACTTACAGGAACACTGAAGCTTTCTTT.

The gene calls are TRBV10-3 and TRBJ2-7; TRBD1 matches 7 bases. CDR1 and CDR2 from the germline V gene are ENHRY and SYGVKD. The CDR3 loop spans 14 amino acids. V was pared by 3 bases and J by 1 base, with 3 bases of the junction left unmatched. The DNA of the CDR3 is TGTGCCATCAGTGATCCGGGACAGTCCTACGAGCAGTACTTC. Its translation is CAISDPGQSYEQYF.

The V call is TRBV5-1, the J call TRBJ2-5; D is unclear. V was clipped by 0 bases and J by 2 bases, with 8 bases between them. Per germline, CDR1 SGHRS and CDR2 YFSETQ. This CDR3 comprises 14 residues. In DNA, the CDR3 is TGCGCCAGCAGCTTGGTGGTGGGTCAAGAGACCCAGTACTTC. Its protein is CASSLVVGQETQYF.

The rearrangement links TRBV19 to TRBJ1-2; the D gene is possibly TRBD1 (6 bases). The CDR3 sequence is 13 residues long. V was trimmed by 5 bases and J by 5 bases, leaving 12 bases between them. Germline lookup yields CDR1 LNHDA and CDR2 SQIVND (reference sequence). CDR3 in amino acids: CASSDRSLYGYTF. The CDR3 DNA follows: TGTGCCAGTAGTGACAGGAGCTTATATGGCTACACCTTC.